This entry is about one T cell receptor (beta chain). Its antigen is as yet unknown. The same CDR3 also results from other DNA sequences found in this sample. The entirety of the isolated RNA underwent reverse transcription, so expressed TCRB transcripts were sequenced. The data were produced by immunoSEQ multiplex PCR, yet TCRdb's version contains in-frame clones alone and is incomplete. The sample has 250,000 to 350,000 clones, about 15% seen once. This record comes from a study of beta chain features in type 1 diabetes. Germline loops: CDR1 SGHRS, CDR2 YFSETQ. This CDR3 is 13 amino acids long. Trimming removed 2 bases at V and 3 bases at J, with 8 bases between. Study results and caveats: For patients, the naive, central memory and Treg TCRB repertoires appeared more alike than for healthy donors. TCRB CDR3s were moderately but significantly shorter in Type 1 diabetes patients in all four CD4+ subsets.

This chain uses TRBV5-1 with TRBJ2-5; possibly TRBD2 for D (7 bases). This receptor was identified in a man aged 18 to 30 with type 1 diabetes. The sample taken for sequencing was naive CD4+ T cells from blood. The CDR3 DNA is TGCGCCAGCAGCTTAGGGGGGGAAGAGACCCAGTACTTC. Its translation is CASSLGGEETQYF.